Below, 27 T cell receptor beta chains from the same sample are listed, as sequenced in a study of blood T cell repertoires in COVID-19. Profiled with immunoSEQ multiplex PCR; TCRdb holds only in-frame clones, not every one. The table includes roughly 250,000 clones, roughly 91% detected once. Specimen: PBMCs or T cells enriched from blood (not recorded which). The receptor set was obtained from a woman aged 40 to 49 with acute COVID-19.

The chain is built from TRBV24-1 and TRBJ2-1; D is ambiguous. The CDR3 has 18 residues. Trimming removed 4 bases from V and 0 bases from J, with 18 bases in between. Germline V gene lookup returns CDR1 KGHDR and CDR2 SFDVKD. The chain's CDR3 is CATSERTLAVSSYNEQFF. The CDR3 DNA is TGTGCCACCAGTGAACGAACACTTGCGGTTAGCTCCTACAATGAGCAGTTCTTC.

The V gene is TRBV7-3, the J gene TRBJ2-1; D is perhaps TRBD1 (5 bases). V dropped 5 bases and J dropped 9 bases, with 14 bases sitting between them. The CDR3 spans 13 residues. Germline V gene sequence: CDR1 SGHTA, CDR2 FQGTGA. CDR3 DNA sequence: TGTGCCAGCAGCCTCCAGGGTATTGGTGAGCAGTTCTTC. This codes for CASSLQGIGEQFF.

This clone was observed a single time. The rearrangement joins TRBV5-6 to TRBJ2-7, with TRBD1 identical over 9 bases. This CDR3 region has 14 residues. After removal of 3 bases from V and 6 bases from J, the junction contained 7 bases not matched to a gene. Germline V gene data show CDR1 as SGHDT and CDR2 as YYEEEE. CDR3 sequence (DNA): TGTGCCAGCAGCTGGGGACAGGGAAAGGGCGAGCAGTACTTC. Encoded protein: CASSWGQGKGEQYF.

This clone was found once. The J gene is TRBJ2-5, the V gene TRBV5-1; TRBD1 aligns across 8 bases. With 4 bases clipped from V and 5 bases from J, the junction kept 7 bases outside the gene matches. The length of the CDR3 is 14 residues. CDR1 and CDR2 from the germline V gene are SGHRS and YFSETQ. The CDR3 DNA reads TGCGCCAGCAGCGGGGGACAGGTTGTGGAGACCCAGTACTTC. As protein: CASSGGQVVETQYF.

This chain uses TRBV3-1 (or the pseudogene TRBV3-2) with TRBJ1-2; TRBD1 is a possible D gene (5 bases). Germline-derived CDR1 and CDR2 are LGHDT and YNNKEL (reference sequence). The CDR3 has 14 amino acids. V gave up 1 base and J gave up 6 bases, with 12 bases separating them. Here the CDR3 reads CASSQVSGGDGYTF. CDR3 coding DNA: TGTGCCAGCAGCCAAGTATCCGGGGGTGATGGCTACACCTTC.

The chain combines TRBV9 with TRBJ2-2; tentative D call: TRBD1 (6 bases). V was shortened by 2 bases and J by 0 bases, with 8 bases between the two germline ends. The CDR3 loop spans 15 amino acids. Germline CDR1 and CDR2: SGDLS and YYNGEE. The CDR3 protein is CASSVSGANTGELFF. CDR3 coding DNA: TGTGCCAGCAGCGTTTCAGGGGCGAACACCGGGGAGCTGTTTTTT.

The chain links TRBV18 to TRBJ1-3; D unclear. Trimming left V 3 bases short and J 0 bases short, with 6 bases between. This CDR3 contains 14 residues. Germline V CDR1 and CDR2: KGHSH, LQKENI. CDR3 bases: TGTGCCAGCTCACCGGCAGGCTCTGGAAACACCATATATTTT. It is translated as CASSPAGSGNTIYF.

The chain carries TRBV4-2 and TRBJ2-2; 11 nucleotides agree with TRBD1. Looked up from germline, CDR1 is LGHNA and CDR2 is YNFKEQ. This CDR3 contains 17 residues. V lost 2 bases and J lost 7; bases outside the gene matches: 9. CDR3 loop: CASSQTSGTGGGGELFF. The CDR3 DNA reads TGTGCCAGCAGCCAAACATCCGGGACAGGGGGTGGCGGGGAGCTGTTTTTT.

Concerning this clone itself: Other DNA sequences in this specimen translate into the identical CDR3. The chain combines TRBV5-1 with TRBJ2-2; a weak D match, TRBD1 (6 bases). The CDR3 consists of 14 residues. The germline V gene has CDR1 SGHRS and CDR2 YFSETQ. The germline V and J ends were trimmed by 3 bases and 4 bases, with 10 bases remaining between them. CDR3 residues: CASSSGTTTGELFF. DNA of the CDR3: TGCGCCAGCAGCTCCGGGACAACCACCGGGGAGCTGTTTTTT.

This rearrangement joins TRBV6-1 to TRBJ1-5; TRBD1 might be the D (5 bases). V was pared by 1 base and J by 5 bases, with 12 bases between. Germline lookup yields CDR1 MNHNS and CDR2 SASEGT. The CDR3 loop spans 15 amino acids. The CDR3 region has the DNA TGTGCCAGCAGTGAAGAGGGGTACAGCTATCAGCCCCAGCATTTT. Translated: CASSEEGYSYQPQHF.

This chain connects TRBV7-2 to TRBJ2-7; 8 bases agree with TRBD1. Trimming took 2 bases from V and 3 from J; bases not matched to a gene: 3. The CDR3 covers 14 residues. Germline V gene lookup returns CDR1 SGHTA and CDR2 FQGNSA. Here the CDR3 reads CASSLPGGFYEQYF. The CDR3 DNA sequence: TGTGCCAGCAGCTTACCAGGGGGCTTCTACGAGCAGTACTTC.

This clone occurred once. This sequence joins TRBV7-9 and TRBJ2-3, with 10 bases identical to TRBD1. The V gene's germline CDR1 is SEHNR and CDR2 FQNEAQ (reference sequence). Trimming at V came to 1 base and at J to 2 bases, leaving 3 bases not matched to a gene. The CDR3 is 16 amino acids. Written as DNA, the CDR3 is TGTGCCAGCAGCTTAGTGGGACAGGGGAACACAGATACGCAGTATTTT. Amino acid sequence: CASSLVGQGNTDTQYF.

The CDR3 nucleotides read TGTGCCAGCAGCCCGCGACAGGGGTTGCGCACTGAAGCTTTCTTT. Its protein is CASSPRQGLRTEAFF. J is TRBJ1-1 and V is TRBV11-3; 8 nucleotides agree with TRBD1. Trimming took 5 bases from V and 4 from J; bases not matched to a gene: 9. CDR1 and CDR2 (germline): SGHNT, YENEEA. This CDR3 comprises 15 residues. Combining the CDR3 with reference TRBV11-3 and TRBJ1-1 gives the whole variable domain EAGVVQSPRYKIIEKKQPVAFWCNPISGHNTLYWYLQNLGQGPELLIRYENEEAVDDSQLPKDRFSAERLKGVDSTLKIQPAELGDSAVYLCASSPRQGLRTEAFFGQGTRLTVV.

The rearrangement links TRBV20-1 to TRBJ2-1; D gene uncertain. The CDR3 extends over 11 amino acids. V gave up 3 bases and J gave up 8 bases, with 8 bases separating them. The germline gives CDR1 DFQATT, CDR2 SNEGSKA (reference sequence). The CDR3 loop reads CSASSIHEQFF. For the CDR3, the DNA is TGCAGTGCTAGTTCTATCCATGAGCAGTTCTTC.

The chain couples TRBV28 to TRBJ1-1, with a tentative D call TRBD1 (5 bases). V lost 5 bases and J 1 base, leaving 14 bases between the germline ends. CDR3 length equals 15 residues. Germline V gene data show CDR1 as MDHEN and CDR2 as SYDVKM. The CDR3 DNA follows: TGTGCCAGCAGTGCAACAGGTGATGGGAACACTGAAGCTTTCTTT. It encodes CASSATGDGNTEAFF.

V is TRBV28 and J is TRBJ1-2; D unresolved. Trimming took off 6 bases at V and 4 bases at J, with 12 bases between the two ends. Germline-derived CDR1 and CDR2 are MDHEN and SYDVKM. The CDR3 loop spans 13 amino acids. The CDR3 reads CASSRQVLYGYTF. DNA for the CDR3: TGTGCCAGCAGCCGACAAGTTCTCTATGGCTACACCTTC.

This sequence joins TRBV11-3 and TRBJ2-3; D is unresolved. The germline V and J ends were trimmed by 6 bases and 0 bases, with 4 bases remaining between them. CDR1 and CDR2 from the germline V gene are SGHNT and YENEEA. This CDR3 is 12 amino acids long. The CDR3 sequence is CASRASTDTQYF. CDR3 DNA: TGTGCCAGCAGGGCTAGCACAGATACGCAGTATTTT.

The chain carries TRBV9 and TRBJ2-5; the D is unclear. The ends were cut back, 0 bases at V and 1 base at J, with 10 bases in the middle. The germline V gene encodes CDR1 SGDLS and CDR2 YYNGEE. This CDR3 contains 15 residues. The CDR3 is CASSVAPETQETQYF. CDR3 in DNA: TGTGCCAGCAGCGTAGCCCCGGAGACCCAAGAGACCCAGTACTTC.

Here the CDR3 DNA reads TGCGCCAGCAGCACCCGGGAGCAAGACAATGAGCAGTTCTTC. Protein sequence: CASSTREQDNEQFF. The J gene is TRBJ2-1, the V gene TRBV5-1; the D gene is possibly TRBD2 (6 bases). Trimming cost V 4 bases and J 5 bases, with 13 bases left between them. This CDR3 contains 14 residues. CDR1 SGHRS and CDR2 YFSETQ come from the germline V gene.

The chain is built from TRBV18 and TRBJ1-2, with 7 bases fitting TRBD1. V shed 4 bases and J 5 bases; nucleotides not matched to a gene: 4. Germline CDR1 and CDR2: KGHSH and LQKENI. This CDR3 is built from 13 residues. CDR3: CASSLNRGYGYTF. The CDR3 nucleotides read TGTGCCAGCTCACTTAACAGGGGTTATGGCTACACCTTC. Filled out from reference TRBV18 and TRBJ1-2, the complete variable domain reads NAGVMQNPRHLVRRRGQEARLRCSPMKGHSHVYWYRQLPEEGLKFMVYLQKENIIDESGMPKERFSAEFPKEGPSILRIQQVVRGDSAAYFCASSLNRGYGYTFGSGTRLTVV.

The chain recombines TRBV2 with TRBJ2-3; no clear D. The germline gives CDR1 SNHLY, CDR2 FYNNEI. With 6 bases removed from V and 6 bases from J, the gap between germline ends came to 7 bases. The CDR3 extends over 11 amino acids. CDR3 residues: CASSPRDTQYF. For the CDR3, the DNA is TGTGCCAGCAGCCCCAGGGATACGCAGTATTTT.

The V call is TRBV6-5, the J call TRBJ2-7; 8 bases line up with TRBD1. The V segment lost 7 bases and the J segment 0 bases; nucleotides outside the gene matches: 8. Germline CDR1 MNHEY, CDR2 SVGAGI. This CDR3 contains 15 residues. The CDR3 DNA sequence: TGTGCCAGCATTAAGGGACAGGTAACCTCCTACGAGCAGTACTTC. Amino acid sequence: CASIKGQVTSYEQYF.

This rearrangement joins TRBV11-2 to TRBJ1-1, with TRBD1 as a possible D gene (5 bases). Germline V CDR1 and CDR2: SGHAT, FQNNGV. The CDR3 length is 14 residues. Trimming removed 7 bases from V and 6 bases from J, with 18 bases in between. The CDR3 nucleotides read TGTGCCAGCAAAACGGGGGGTCGGCGGGCTGAAGCTTTCTTT. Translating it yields CASKTGGRRAEAFF.

This chain's CDR3 is CASSVGRGGQETQYF. CDR3 DNA sequence: TGTGCCAGCAGCGTAGGAAGGGGAGGGCAAGAGACCCAGTACTTC. The chain combines TRBV9 with TRBJ2-5; TRBD2 matches 7 bases. Germline CDR1 and CDR2: SGDLS and YYNGEE. J lost 2 bases, V lost 0 bases, and 4 bases had no gene match. The CDR3 spans 15 residues.

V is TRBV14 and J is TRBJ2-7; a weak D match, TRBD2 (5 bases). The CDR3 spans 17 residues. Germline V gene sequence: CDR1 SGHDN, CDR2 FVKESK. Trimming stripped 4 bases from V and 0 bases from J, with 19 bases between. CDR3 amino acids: CASSPWEPIGDSYEQYF. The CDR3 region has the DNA TGTGCCAGCAGCCCCTGGGAGCCCATCGGGGACTCCTACGAGCAGTACTTC.

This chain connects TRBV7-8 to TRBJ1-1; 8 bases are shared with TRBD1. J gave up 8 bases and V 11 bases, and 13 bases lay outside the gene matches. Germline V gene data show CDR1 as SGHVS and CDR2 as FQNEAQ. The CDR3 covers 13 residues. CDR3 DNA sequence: TGTGCCGGCGGCACAAACAGGGGGGGGGAAGCTTTCTTT. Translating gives CAGGTNRGGEAFF. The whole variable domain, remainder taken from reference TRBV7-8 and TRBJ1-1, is GAGVSQSPRYKVAKRGQDVALRCDPISGHVSLFWYQQALGQGPEFLTYFQNEAQLDKSGLPSDRFFAERPEGSVSTLKIQRTQQEDSAVYLCAGGTNRGGEAFFGQGTRLTVV.

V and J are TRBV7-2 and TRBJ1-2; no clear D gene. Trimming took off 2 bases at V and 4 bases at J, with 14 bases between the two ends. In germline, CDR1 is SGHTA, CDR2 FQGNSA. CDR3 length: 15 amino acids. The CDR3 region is CASSLSLGVGYGYTF. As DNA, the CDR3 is TGTGCCAGCAGCTTAAGTTTGGGAGTGGGCTATGGCTACACCTTC.